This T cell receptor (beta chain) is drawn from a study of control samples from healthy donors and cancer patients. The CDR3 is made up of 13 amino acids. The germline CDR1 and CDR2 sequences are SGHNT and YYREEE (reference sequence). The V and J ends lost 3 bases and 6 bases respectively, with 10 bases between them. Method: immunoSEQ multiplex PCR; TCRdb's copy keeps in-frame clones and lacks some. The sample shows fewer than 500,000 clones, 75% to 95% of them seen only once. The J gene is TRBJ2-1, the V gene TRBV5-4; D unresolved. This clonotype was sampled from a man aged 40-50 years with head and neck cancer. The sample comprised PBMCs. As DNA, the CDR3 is TGTGCCAGCAGCTGGGGATATTCCAATGAGCAGTTCTTC. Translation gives CASSWGYSNEQFF.